These 28 T cell receptor beta chains originate from one sample sequenced in a study of cytomegalovirus exposure and HLA in healthy donors (dated by TCRdb to the late 2010s). The library was prepared using the immunoSEQ multiplex PCR assay. For the multiplex PCR, a mixture combining 60 forward primers for TCR Vbeta segments and 13 reverse primers for TCR Jbeta segments was used. The table comes from immuneACCESS by way of TCRdb, which keeps in-frame sequences with V and J called. Part of the clones is missing from these tables; in studies checked, under half for an unresolved V gene and the rest for unknown reasons. The sample contains approximately 120,000 clones, more than 80% of them found a single time. The ten largest account for 6.7% of the sample. Sequenced: PBMCs. Source of these receptors: a woman in her thirties in good health and CMV-seropositive.

The chain is built from TRBV6-1 and TRBJ1-2; 7 nucleotides align to TRBD1. With V trimmed by 3 bases and J by 6 bases, 4 bases remained unmatched. Germline CDR1 MNHNS, CDR2 SASEGT. This CDR3 has 13 residues. CDR3 region: CASSDDRVDGYTF. Written as DNA, the CDR3 is TGTGCCAGCAGTGATGACAGGGTCGATGGCTACACCTTC.

This chain links TRBV21-1 with TRBJ2-5; TRBD2 was called by the table and not checked on the DNA. TRBV21-1 is a known pseudogene. This CDR3 is built from 14 residues. The DNA for the CDR3 is TGTGCCAGCAGCAGAGGGACTAGCACTGAGACCCAGTACTTC. Residues: CASSRGTSTETQYF.

The genes are TRBV6-5 and TRBJ2-7, with a tentative D call TRBD2 (7 bases). Trimming took 2 bases from V and 9 from J, leaving 17 bases between them. The CDR3 is 14 amino acids. Germline loops: CDR1 MNHEY, CDR2 SVGAGI. As DNA, the CDR3 is TGTGCCAGCAGTTACCGGGAAGGGGGGGGTGGGCAGTACTTC. This sequence encodes CASSYREGGGGQYF.

This chain connects TRBV28 to TRBJ1-2, with D perhaps matching TRBD1 (5 bases). The germline V gene has CDR1 MDHEN and CDR2 SYDVKM. The CDR3 is 15 residues long. Trimming pared 2 bases from V and 2 bases from J, leaving 12 bases between. The CDR3 reads CASSLPRAENYGYTF. CDR3 nucleotides: TGTGCCAGCAGTTTACCCAGGGCTGAAAACTATGGCTACACCTTC.

The V and J genes are TRBV30 and TRBJ2-3; 7 nucleotides align to TRBD2. This CDR3 comprises 14 residues. V was pared by 5 bases and J by 5 bases, with 10 bases of the junction left unmatched. Germline lookup yields CDR1 GTSNPN and CDR2 SVGIG (reference sequence). CDR3 sequence (DNA): TGTGCCTGGGCTCTCGGGCTAGCGGTAGATACGCAGTATTTT. This gives the protein CAWALGLAVDTQYF.

The gene calls are TRBV27 and TRBJ2-7; the match to TRBD2 covers 7 bases. The CDR3 is 16 amino acids. CDR1 is MNHEY and CDR2 is SMNVEV in the germline V gene (reference sequence). V shed 3 bases and J 0 bases; nucleotides not matched to a gene: 8. The chain's CDR3 is CASSLSLAASSYEQYF. CDR3 nucleotides: TGTGCCAGCAGTTTGAGTCTAGCGGCCTCCTCCTACGAGCAGTACTTC.

The J gene is TRBJ1-2, the V gene TRBV18, with 10 bases identical to TRBD1. The CDR3 is 16 residues long. With V trimmed by 3 bases and J by 6 bases, 10 bases remained unmatched. CDR1 and CDR2 (germline): KGHSH, LQKENI. The CDR3 nucleotides are TGTGCCAGCTCACCCCCCGCGGGACAGGGGAGCGATGGCTACACCTTC. This gives the protein CASSPPAGQGSDGYTF.

The CDR3 sequence: CASSPTSQGPLYDEQYF. The CDR3 DNA reads TGTGCCAGCAGTCCGACCTCACAGGGTCCCCTCTACGACGAGCAGTACTTC. The chain is built from TRBV27 and TRBJ2-7, with D tentatively TRBD1 (6 bases). Deletions cut 5 bases from V and 5 bases from J, with 25 bases between. The CDR3 loop spans 17 amino acids. Germline V gene lookup returns CDR1 MNHEY and CDR2 SMNVEV (reference sequence).

This clone came up once. The chain combines TRBV14 with TRBJ2-7; D is unclear. Looked up from germline, CDR1 is SGHDN and CDR2 is FVKESK. This CDR3 region has 12 residues. Trimming removed 0 bases at V and 3 bases at J, with 3 bases between. Written as DNA, the CDR3 is TGTGCCAGCAGCCAAGATAACTACGAGCAGTACTTC. Translation gives CASSQDNYEQYF.

This clone has just one count. The V call is TRBV9, the J call TRBJ1-1, with unresolved D. The CDR3 runs 12 residues. Looked up from germline, CDR1 is SGDLS and CDR2 is YYNGEE. Trimming removed 0 bases at V and 6 bases at J, with 6 bases between. The CDR3 loop is CASSVERAEAFF. The DNA of the CDR3 is TGTGCCAGCAGCGTAGAAAGAGCTGAAGCTTTCTTT. The variable domain in full, with the rest retrieved from reference TRBV9 and TRBJ1-1, is DSGVTQTPKHLITATGQRVTLRCSPRSGDLSVYWYQQSLDQGLQFLIQYYNGEERAKGNILERFSAQQFPDLHSELNLSSLELGDSALYFCASSVERAEAFFGQGTRLTVV.

On this clone: Other DNA sequences in this specimen translate into the identical CDR3. This chain joins TRBV11-1 and TRBJ1-3; D remains unclear. This CDR3 contains 14 residues. CDR1 and CDR2 (germline): SGHAT, FQDESV (reference sequence). The V end was cut by 1 base, the J end by 0 bases, with 4 bases between. The CDR3 sequence is CASSLGHSGNTIYF. CDR3 nucleotides: TGTGCCAGCAGCTTAGGTCACTCTGGAAACACCATATATTTT. Combining the CDR3 with reference TRBV11-1 and TRBJ1-3 gives the whole variable domain EAEVAQSPRYKITEKSQAVAFWCDPISGHATLYWYRQILGQGPELLVQFQDESVVDDSQLPKDRFSAERLKGVDSTLKIQPAELGDSAMYLCASSLGHSGNTIYFGEGSWLTVV.

With regard to this clone: The junction departs from the called germline gene at one end, perhaps through a read error. The chain carries TRBV4-2 and TRBJ2-2, with D possibly TRBD1 on 5 matching bases. CDR1 LGHNA and CDR2 YNFKEQ come from the germline V gene. The CDR3 contains 16 residues. This CDR3 is CASSQEGHSNTRELFF. In nucleotides, the CDR3 is TGTGCCAGCAGCCAAGAAGGACACTCGAACACCAGGGAGCTGTTTTTT.

This rearrangement joins TRBV27 to TRBJ2-7; maybe TRBD2 (5 bases). CDR1 is MNHEY, CDR2 SMNVEV, per germline (reference sequence). CDR3 size: 16 residues. V was shortened by 5 bases and J by 4 bases, with 21 bases between the two germline ends. In DNA, the CDR3 is TGTGCCAGCAGTCCCATAGGCCGACTCGGGGATTACGAGCAGTACTTC. Its protein product is CASSPIGRLGDYEQYF.

The genes are TRBV29-1 and TRBJ1-5; D possibly corresponds to TRBD1 (5 bases). This CDR3 contains 13 residues. Germline V gene data show CDR1 as SQVTM and CDR2 as ANQGSEA. Trimming left V 0 bases short and J 4 bases short, with 7 bases between. The CDR3 loop reads CSVEEGQNQPQHF. In nucleotides, the CDR3 is TGCAGCGTTGAAGAGGGGCAGAATCAGCCCCAGCATTTT.

The V call is TRBV5-4, the J call TRBJ2-3; D remains unclear. This CDR3 contains 13 residues. V lost 4 bases and J lost 0, with 6 bases in between. Germline V gene data show CDR1 as SGHNT and CDR2 as YYREEE (reference sequence). CDR3 in amino acids: CASSPVSTDTQYF. CDR3 in DNA: TGTGCCAGCAGCCCGGTTAGCACAGATACGCAGTATTTT.

J is TRBJ2-1 and V is TRBV25-1; TRBD2 agrees at 16 bases. V was clipped by 5 bases and J by 9 bases; unmatched bases: 7. The CDR3 extends over 16 amino acids. CDR1 and CDR2 from the germline V gene are MGHDK and SYGVNS. The CDR3 loop is CASSPGLAGGLAEQFF. The DNA for the CDR3 is TGTGCCAGCAGTCCGGGACTAGCGGGAGGGCTAGCTGAGCAGTTCTTC.

This chain uses TRBV9 with TRBJ2-3; D gene ambiguous. V lost 2 bases to trimming and J lost 4 bases, with 11 bases between them. The CDR3 loop spans 14 amino acids. Germline V gene data show CDR1 as SGDLS and CDR2 as YYNGEE. The CDR3 coding sequence is TGTGCCAGCAGCGTGGTCGGGTCCTCAGATACGCAGTATTTT. It yields the protein CASSVVGSSDTQYF.

This clone has just a few counts. The chain employs TRBV19 and TRBJ2-3, with unresolved D. The CDR3 has 14 amino acids. Per the germline V gene, CDR1 is LNHDA and CDR2 is SQIVND (reference sequence). The V gene lost 2 bases and the J gene lost 5 bases, with 11 bases spanning the gap. CDR3 bases: TGTGCCAGTAGTATACTGGCTAGACGAGATACGCAGTATTTT. It specifies CASSILARRDTQYF.

The rearrangement joins TRBV7-9 to TRBJ1-6; a possible D gene is TRBD1 (6 bases). Germline loops: CDR1 SEHNR, CDR2 FQNEAQ (reference sequence). The germline V and J ends were trimmed by 5 bases and 9 bases, with 11 bases remaining between them. CDR3 size: 13 residues. Here the CDR3 DNA reads TGTGCCAGCAGCCCAGGGGTGAGTTCACCCCTCCACTTT. As protein: CASSPGVSSPLHF.

V and J are TRBV28 and TRBJ1-5; D is unclear. The CDR3 sequence is 13 residues long. The germline V and J ends were trimmed by 2 bases and 7 bases, with 9 bases remaining between them. Germline CDR1 MDHEN, CDR2 SYDVKM. CDR3 amino acids: CASSLGARQPQHF. The CDR3 nucleotides are TGTGCCAGCAGTTTAGGTGCTAGACAGCCCCAGCATTTT.

This clone occurred a few times. This chain links TRBV7-3 with TRBJ2-1; D perhaps matches TRBD2 (6 bases). Trimming cost V 5 bases and J 13 bases, with 18 bases left between them. Germline CDR1 SGHTA, CDR2 FQGTGA. The CDR3 is 13 residues long. DNA for the CDR3: TGTGCCAGCAGCCCCCGGACTACTGGTGAACAGTTCTTC. Translating gives CASSPRTTGEQFF.

V and J are TRBV4-2 and TRBJ2-1; D may be TRBD2 (5 bases). V gave up 0 bases and J gave up 2 bases, with 8 bases separating them. The CDR3 covers 15 residues. Germline assignment: CDR1 LGHNA and CDR2 YNFKEQ. The CDR3 sequence: CASSQDAGAYNEQFF. The DNA for the CDR3 is TGTGCCAGCAGCCAAGATGCGGGTGCCTACAATGAGCAGTTCTTC.

The chain uses TRBV27 and TRBJ1-2; D may be TRBD1 (5 bases). Trimming left V 2 bases short and J 10 bases short, with 14 bases between. CDR1 is MNHEY and CDR2 is SMNVEV in the germline V gene (reference sequence). The CDR3 totals 13 residues. CDR3 amino acids: CASSLMKWGDYTF. CDR3 sequence (DNA): TGTGCCAGCAGTTTAATGAAGTGGGGGGACTACACCTTC.

The CDR3 region is CASSGGLAGANEQFF. The DNA of the CDR3 is TGTGCCAGCAGTGGTGGACTAGCGGGAGCAAATGAGCAGTTCTTC. This chain joins TRBV7-9 and TRBJ2-1; 13 bases map to TRBD2. The V and J ends lost 6 bases and 7 bases, in that order; junction bases with no gene match: 6. The V gene's germline CDR1 is SEHNR and CDR2 FQNEAQ (reference sequence). The CDR3 runs to 15 residues.

This sequence joins TRBV19 and TRBJ1-1; the D is unclear. Germline loops: CDR1 LNHDA, CDR2 SQIVND (reference sequence). The CDR3 has 11 residues. Between the trimmed V and J ends, which lost 8 bases and 4 bases, there was a span of 8 bases. The CDR3 nucleotides are TGTGCCAGTTTGAGGGCCACTGAAGCTTTCTTT. Translated, it gives CASLRATEAFF.

The gene calls are TRBV5-1 and TRBJ2-3; 8 bases are shared with TRBD2. This CDR3 spans 15 amino acids. Germline V gene lookup returns CDR1 SGHRS and CDR2 YFSETQ. J lost 4 bases, V lost 4 bases, and 8 bases had no gene match. The CDR3 DNA reads as TGCGCCAGCAGCCCCGGACTAGCTCAAGCAGATACGCAGTATTTT. It encodes CASSPGLAQADTQYF.

This rearrangement joins TRBV9 to TRBJ2-3, with D maybe TRBD1 (5 bases). This CDR3 is 15 amino acids long. CDR1 and CDR2 (germline): SGDLS, YYNGEE. Trimming removed 0 bases at V and 5 bases at J, with 13 bases between. The CDR3 DNA is TGTGCCAGCAGCGTAGTAGCAGGGTGGTTAGATACGCAGTATTTT. This translates into CASSVVAGWLDTQYF.

This chain's CDR3 is CASSGGQGAAEAFF. The CDR3, as DNA: TGCGCCAGCAGCGGTGGACAGGGGGCGGCTGAAGCTTTCTTT. The V and J genes are TRBV5-1 and TRBJ1-1; 11 bases match TRBD1. The CDR3 is 14 residues long. Germline assignment: CDR1 SGHRS and CDR2 YFSETQ. The J segment lost 6 bases and the V segment lost 4 bases, leaving 5 bases of the junction unmatched.